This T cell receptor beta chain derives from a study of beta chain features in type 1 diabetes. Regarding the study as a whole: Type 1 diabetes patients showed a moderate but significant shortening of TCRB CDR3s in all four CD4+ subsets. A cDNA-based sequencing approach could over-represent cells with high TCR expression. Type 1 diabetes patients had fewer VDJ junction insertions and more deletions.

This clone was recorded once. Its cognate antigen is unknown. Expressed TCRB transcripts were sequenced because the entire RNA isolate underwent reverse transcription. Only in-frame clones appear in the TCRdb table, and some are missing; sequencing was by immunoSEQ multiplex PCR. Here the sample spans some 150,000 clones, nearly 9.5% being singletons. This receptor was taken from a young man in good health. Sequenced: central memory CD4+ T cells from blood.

Here the CDR3 reads CASSLDYDKLAFF. The CDR3 DNA is TGTGCCAGCAGCTTAGATTACGACAAGTTAGCTTTCTTT. The chain is built from TRBV11-1 and TRBJ1-1; D is ambiguous. The CDR3 runs to 13 residues. In germline, CDR1 is SGHAT, CDR2 FQDESV (reference sequence). V shed 1 base and J shed 10 bases, with 13 bases lying between them.